What follows is one T cell receptor beta chain and its context. Its specificity is not known. The data originate from a study of T cell responses to AZD1222 COVID-19 vaccine. Study-wide results and caveats: As reported, nearly half of all spike-specific TCRs target variant regions that are unmutated.

Here immunoSEQ multiplex PCR was the method, and the copy in TCRdb shows in-frame clones only, minus some. The data contain around 100,000 clones, approximately 87% of them singletons. CDR1 and CDR2 (germline): ENHRY, SYGVKD. The CDR3 consists of 15 residues. Trimming took 0 bases from V and 5 from J, leaving 13 bases between them. The sequence was collected from an adult in good health. The sample was peripheral blood, taken on day 0 of AZD1222 vaccination. The V call is TRBV10-3, the J call TRBJ1-1; no clear D. The CDR3 spells CAISESPGSRTEAFF. CDR3 in DNA: TGTGCCATCAGTGAGTCGCCGGGGAGCAGGACTGAAGCTTTCTTT.